This TCR beta chain is drawn from a study of T cell repertoires in cytomegalovirus infection. Looking at the study overall: HLA-C-restricted CMV epitopes, recently identified, and well-studied HLA-B-restricted ones were used by the study. Public signatures in TCR beta pointed to CMV infection and matching HLA type. Study results and limitations: The ex vivo response was dominated by HLA-C-restricted CMV-specific TCR beta clonotypes. CMV carriers having the relevant HLA were flagged by cumulative public TCR beta family frequency.

The CDR3 consists of 12 residues. V was trimmed by 6 bases and J by 2 bases, leaving 8 bases between them. This clonotype was detected many times. The antigen is unknown. TCRdb re-called the reads through MiXCR, storing one row per CDR3 protein. The sample holds about 830,000 distinct CDR3 sequences, around a third seen once. This clonotype was obtained from a human donor in good health (CMV status not recorded). Some clones in this sample may be carry-over from other donors' samples. The rearrangement uses TRBV12-3 or TRBV12-4 and TRBJ2-7; D is unresolved. The specimen was cultured CD8+ T cells from PBMCs, collected from culture after CMV antigen stimulation. This CDR3 reads CASSLTPYEQYF. CDR3 sequence (DNA): TGTGCCAGCAGCTTAACACCCTACGAGCAGTACTTC.